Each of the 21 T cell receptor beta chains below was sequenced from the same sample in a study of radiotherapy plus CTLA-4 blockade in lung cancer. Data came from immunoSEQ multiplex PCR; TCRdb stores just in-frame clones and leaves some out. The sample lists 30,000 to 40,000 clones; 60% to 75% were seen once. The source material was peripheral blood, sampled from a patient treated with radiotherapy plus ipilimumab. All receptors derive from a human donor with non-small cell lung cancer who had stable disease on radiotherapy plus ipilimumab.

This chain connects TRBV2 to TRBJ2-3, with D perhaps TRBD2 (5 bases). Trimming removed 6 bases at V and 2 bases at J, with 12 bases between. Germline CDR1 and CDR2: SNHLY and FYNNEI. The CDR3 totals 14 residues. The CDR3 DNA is TGTGCCAGCAGGCCCGGACTGAACACAGATACGCAGTATTTT. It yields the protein CASRPGLNTDTQYF.

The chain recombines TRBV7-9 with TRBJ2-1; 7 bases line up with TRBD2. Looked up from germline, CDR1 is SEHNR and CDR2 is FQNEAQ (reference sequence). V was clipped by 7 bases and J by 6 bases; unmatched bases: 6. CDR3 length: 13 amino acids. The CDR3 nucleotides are TGTGCCAGCATAGTAGCGGGTGGCAATGAGCAGTTCTTC. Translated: CASIVAGGNEQFF.

DNA for the CDR3: TGTGCCAGCAGCCAGGGGACAATGGGTGGTACGCAGTATTTT. Amino acids: CASSQGTMGGTQYF. The chain couples TRBV11-3 to TRBJ2-3; tentative D call: TRBD1 (6 bases). Germline CDR1 and CDR2: SGHNT and YENEEA. The CDR3 spans 14 residues. Trimming cost V 5 bases and J 8 bases, with 17 bases left between them.

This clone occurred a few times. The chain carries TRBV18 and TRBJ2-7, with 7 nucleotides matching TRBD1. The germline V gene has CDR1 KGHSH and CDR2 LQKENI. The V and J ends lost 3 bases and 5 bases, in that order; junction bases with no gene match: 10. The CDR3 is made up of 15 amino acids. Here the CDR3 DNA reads TGTGCCAGCTCACCCTCCTTGACAGGGCGACACGAGCAGTACTTC. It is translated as CASSPSLTGRHEQYF.

DNA for the CDR3: TGTGCCAGCAGTTTAGAAGGGGCGGGTTACACAGATACGCAGTATTTT. It specifies CASSLEGAGYTDTQYF. This chain connects TRBV27 to TRBJ2-3; D tentatively fits TRBD1 or TRBD2 (5 bases each). Germline lookup yields CDR1 MNHEY and CDR2 SMNVEV (reference sequence). The V and J ends lost 2 bases and 2 bases respectively, with 14 bases between them. CDR3 length: 16 amino acids.

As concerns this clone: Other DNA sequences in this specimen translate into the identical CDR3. The CDR3: CASSLGDRAGNTIYF. CDR3 DNA sequence: TGCGCCAGCAGCTTGGGAGACAGGGCTGGAAACACCATATATTTT. V is TRBV5-1 and J is TRBJ1-3; 7 bases line up with TRBD1. V shed 0 bases and J 2 bases; nucleotides not matched to a gene: 2. The CDR3 length is 15 residues. Germline loops: CDR1 SGHRS, CDR2 YFSETQ.

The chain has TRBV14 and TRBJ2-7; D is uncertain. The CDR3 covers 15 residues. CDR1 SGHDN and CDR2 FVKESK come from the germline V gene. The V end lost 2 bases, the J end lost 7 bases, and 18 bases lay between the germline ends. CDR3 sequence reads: CASSQYRPLSGEQYF. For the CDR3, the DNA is TGTGCCAGCAGCCAATACCGTCCTCTCTCTGGAGAGCAGTACTTC.

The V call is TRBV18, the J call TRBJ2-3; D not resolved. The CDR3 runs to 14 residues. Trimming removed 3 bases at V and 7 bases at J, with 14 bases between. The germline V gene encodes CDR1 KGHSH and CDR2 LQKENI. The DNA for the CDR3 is TGTGCCAGCTCACCGGGCGGCGGAACAAATACGCAGTATTTT. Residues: CASSPGGGTNTQYF.

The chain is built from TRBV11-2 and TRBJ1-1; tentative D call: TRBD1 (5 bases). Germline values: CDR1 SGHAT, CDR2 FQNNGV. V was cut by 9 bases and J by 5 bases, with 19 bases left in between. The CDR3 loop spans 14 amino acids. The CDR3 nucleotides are TGTGCCAGTTGGGGCCTCAGGGTTGGGACTGAAGCTTTCTTT. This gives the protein CASWGLRVGTEAFF. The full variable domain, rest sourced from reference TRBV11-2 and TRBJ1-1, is EAGVAQSPRYKIIEKRQSVAFWCNPISGHATLYWYQQILGQGPKLLIQFQNNGVVDDSQLPKDRFSAERLKGVDSTLKIQPAKLEDSAVYLCASWGLRVGTEAFFGQGTRLTVV.

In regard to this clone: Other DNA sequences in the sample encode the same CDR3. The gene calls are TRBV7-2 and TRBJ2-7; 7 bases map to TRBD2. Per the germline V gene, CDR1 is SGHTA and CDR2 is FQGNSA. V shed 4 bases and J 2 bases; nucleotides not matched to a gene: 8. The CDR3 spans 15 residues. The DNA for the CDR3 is TGTGCCAGCAGCTCACTGGCGGGAGCTACCTACGAGCAGTACTTC. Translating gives CASSSLAGATYEQYF.

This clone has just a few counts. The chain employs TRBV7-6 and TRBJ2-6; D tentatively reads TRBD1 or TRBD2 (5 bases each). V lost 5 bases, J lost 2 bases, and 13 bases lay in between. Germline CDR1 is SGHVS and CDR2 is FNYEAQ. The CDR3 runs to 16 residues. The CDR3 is CASSPGAGAGANVLTF. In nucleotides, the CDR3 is TGTGCCAGCAGCCCTGGGGCCGGGGCTGGGGCCAACGTCCTGACTTTC.

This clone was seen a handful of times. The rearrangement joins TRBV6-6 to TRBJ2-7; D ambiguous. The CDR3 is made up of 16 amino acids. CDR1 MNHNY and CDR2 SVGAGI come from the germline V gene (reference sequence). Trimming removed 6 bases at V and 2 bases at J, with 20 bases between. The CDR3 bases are TGTGCCAGCAGCCCCCCGGCGCATCGAGGCCCCTACGAGCAGTACTTC. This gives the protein CASSPPAHRGPYEQYF.

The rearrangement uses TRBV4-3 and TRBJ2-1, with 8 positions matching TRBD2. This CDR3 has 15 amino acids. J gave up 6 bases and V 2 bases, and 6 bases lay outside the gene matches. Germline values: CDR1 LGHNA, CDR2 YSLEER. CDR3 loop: CASSQPGRAPNEQFF. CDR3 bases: TGCGCCAGCAGCCAACCCGGGAGGGCCCCCAATGAGCAGTTCTTC.

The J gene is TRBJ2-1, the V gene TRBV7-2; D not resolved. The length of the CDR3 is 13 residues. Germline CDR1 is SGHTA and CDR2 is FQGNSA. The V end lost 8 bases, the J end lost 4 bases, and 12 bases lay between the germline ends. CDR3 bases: TGTGCCAGCTCGGCAGGTATGTACAATGAGCAGTTCTTC. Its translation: CASSAGMYNEQFF.

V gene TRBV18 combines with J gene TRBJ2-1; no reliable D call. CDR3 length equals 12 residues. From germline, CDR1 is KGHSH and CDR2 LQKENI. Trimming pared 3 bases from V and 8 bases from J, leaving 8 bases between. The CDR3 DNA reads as TGTGCCAGCTCACCCCAACGAGATGAGCAGTTCTTC. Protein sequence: CASSPQRDEQFF.

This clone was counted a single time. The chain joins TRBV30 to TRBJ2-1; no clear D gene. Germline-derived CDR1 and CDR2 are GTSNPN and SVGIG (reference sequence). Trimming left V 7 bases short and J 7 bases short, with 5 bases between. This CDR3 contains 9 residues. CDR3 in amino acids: CAFKNEQFF. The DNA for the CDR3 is TGTGCCTTTAAAAATGAGCAGTTCTTC.

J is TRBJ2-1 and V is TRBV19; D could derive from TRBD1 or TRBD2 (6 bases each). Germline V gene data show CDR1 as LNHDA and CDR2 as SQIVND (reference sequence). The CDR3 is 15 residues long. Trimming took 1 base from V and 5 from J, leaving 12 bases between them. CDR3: CASSIVGGLNNEQFF. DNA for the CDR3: TGTGCCAGTAGTATAGTAGGGGGACTTAACAATGAGCAGTTCTTC.

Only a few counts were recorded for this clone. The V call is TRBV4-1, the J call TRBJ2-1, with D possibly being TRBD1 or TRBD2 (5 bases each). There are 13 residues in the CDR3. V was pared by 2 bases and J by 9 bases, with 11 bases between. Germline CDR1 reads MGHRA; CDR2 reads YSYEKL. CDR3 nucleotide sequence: TGCGCCAGCAGCCAACAATCGGGGCGTGAGCAGTTCTTC. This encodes CASSQQSGREQFF.

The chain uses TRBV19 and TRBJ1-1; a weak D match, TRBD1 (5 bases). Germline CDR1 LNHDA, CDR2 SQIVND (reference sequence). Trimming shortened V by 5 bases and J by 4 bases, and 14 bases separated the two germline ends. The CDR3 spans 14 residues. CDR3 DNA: TGTGCCAGTAGTGTTGGCAGGGCGGCCACTGAAGCTTTCTTT. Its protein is CASSVGRAATEAFF.

The CDR3 protein is CASSQMGRTNEKLFF. CDR3 sequence (DNA): TGTGCCAGCAGCCAGATGGGGCGGACCAATGAAAAACTGTTTTTT. V gene TRBV11-2 combines with J gene TRBJ1-4, with D maybe TRBD1 (5 bases). V gave up 5 bases and J gave up 5 bases, with 15 bases separating them. CDR1 SGHAT and CDR2 FQNNGV come from the germline V gene. The CDR3 is made up of 15 amino acids.

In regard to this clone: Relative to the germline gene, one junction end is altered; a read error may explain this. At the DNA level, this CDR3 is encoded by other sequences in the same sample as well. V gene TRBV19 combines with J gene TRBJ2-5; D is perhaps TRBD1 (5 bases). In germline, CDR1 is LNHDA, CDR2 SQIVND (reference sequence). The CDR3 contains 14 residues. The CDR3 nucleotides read TGTGCCAGCAGTATCGGACAAAAGCTGGGGACCCAGTACTTC. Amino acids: CASSIGQKLGTQYF.